This T cell receptor (beta chain) came from a study of blood T cell repertoires in COVID-19. Overall study: Specimens from acute and convalescent COVID-19 originated in the United States, Italy and Spain.

Measured with immunoSEQ multiplex PCR; TCRdb has only the in-frame clones, and not every one. Here the sample spans roughly 250,000 clones, about 80% being singletons. Germline lookup yields CDR1 SEHNR and CDR2 FQNEAQ (reference sequence). This CDR3 region has 12 residues. V lost 10 bases and J 2 bases, leaving 12 bases between the germline ends. This chain joins TRBV7-9 and TRBJ2-7, with a tentative D call TRBD2 (6 bases). The receptor's source is a human donor in a cohort sampled during active COVID-19. The source material was peripheral blood. CDR3 amino acids: CATSRGTYEQYF. CDR3 in DNA: TGTGCCACCTCCCGGGGGACCTACGAGCAGTACTTC.